This TCR beta chain derives from a study of T cells in Graves' hyperthyroidism and ophthalmopathy. Findings of the study overall: Blood samples included most of the expanded thyroid clonotypes exceeding 0.001.

The investigators amplified TCR beta CDR3 regions from RNA transcripts. A first-round RT-PCR of the TCR CDR3 used the HTBI primer set. TCRdb reanalysed the multiplex PCR reads using MiXCR and keeps one entry per CDR3 protein. The sample has 300,000 to 450,000 distinct CDR3 sequences, more than 20% seen once. This clonotype came up many times. Its antigen is undetermined. CDR1 is LGHDT, CDR2 YNNKEL, per germline (reference sequence). V gave up 4 bases and J gave up 2 bases; unmatched junction bases: 7. The CDR3 runs 15 residues. The receptor's source is a man aged 45-60 years with Graves' hyperthyroidism. The sequencing sample was made of blood. The chain combines TRBV3-1 with TRBJ2-7; 8 positions match TRBD1. The CDR3 region is CASSPMTGETYEQYF. CDR3 DNA: TGTGCCAGCAGCCCCATGACAGGGGAAACCTACGAGCAGTACTTC.